The next 18 T cell receptor delta chains were all read from a single sample in a study of gamma-delta T cells after stem cell transplantation. TCRdb redid the clone calls on the RT-PCR reads with CATT. This table has approximately 6,200 delta-chain clones, 1.5% to 2.5% appearing once. What was sequenced was gamma-delta T cells. These receptors all come from a human donor. It is not recorded whose cells these are; they may come from a transplant donor.

Turning to this clone: For this DNA, TCRdb reports the protein of a much larger clone, which diverges at residue 13, most likely from a read error; the protein presented here is translated directly from the DNA. The chain recombines TRDV1 with TRDJ1, with TRDD3 matching over 10 bases. V lost 5 bases and J lost 3; bases outside the gene matches: 27. Per the germline V gene, CDR1 is TSWWSYY and CDR2 is QGS. The CDR3 spans 22 residues. CDR3 amino acids: CALGIPFLTMHLHWGIPDKLIF. CDR3 DNA sequence: TGTGCTCTTGGGATACCCTTCCTAACAATGCACCTGCACTGGGGGATCCCCGATAAACTCATCTTT.

As to this clone: This clone may be a read error of a much larger clone one base away. The chain has TRDV2 and TRDJ1, with D possibly being TRDD3 (6 bases). The V and J ends lost 3 bases and 3 bases respectively, with 16 bases between them. The CDR3 consists of 15 residues. CDR1 GEAIGNYY and CDR2 EKD come from the germline V gene. The CDR3 DNA follows: TGTGCCTGTGACCATTTGGGGGGTACTGCCGATAAACTCATCTTT. Encoded protein: CACDHLGGTADKLIF.

This clone was counted between two and nine times. The chain couples TRDV2 to TRDJ1; 13 bases map to TRDD3. The CDR3 spans 17 residues. CDR1 and CDR2 (germline): GEAIGNYY, EKD. Trimming cost V 2 bases and J 1 base; bases outside gene matches: 6. CDR3 region: CACDILGDTLSTDKLIF. The CDR3 region has the DNA TGTGCCTGTGACATACTGGGGGATACGCTTAGCACCGATAAACTCATCTTT.

A few counts support this clone. With a far larger clone one base away, a read error is the likely cause. The chain is built from TRDV2 and TRDJ1; D gene ambiguous. The CDR3 is 13 amino acids. Trimming pared 2 bases from V and 2 bases from J, leaving 8 bases between. Germline CDR1 GEAIGNYY, CDR2 EKD. CDR3 protein: CACDRPGTDKLIF. CDR3 nucleotides: TGTGCCTGTGACAGACCCGGAACCGATAAACTCATCTTT.

The table lists this clone with a few counts. Other DNA sequences in the same sample also yield this CDR3. V is TRDV2 and J is TRDJ1; D unresolved. V gave up 1 base and J gave up 5 bases, with 19 bases separating them. The CDR3 has 16 residues. The germline V gene has CDR1 GEAIGNYY and CDR2 EKD. CDR3 sequence reads: CACDTVGGMYPDKLIF. The CDR3 coding sequence is TGTGCCTGTGACACTGTTGGAGGTATGTATCCTGATAAACTCATCTTT.

By sample fraction, this clone is medium-sized. The sample carries other DNA sequences with the same CDR3. J is TRDJ1 and V is TRDV2, with D possibly TRDD3 on 5 matching bases. Per the germline V gene, CDR1 is GEAIGNYY and CDR2 is EKD. V was cut by 0 bases and J by 2 bases, with 21 bases left in between. CDR3 length: 18 amino acids. CDR3 nucleotides: TGTGCCTGTGACACCGTAGGGAATACGCAGTTGGGGACCGATAAACTCATCTTT. Amino acid sequence: CACDTVGNTQLGTDKLIF.

Concerning this clone: This likely traces to a read error, being one base from a far larger clone. This same CDR3 is encoded by further DNA sequences in the sample. The chain uses TRDV2 and TRDJ1; D perhaps matches TRDD3 (6 bases). The CDR3 extends over 16 amino acids. Trimming took off 0 bases at V and 0 bases at J, with 13 bases between the two ends. Germline-derived CDR1 and CDR2 are GEAIGNYY and EKD. CDR3 nucleotides: TGTGCCTGTGACACCCTAGGGGGACCTTACACCGATAAACTCATCTTT. Residues: CACDTLGGPYTDKLIF.

With regard to this clone: A far bigger clonotype differs at one base, so this is likely a read error. J is TRDJ1 and V is TRDV2, with TRDD3 matching 8 bases. The trim removed 0 bases at V and 2 bases at J, leaving 19 bases unmatched. The CDR3 sequence is 20 residues long. The germline gives CDR1 GEAIGNYY, CDR2 EKD. CDR3 DNA sequence: TGTGCCTGTGACACCCTACCCTCCGCGAAGGGGGATAGAGTAACCGATAAACTCATCTTT. As protein: CACDTLPSAKGDRVTDKLIF.

This clone occurred a few times. The chain links TRDV1 to TRDJ1; 13 nucleotides agree with TRDD3. With V trimmed by 10 bases and J by 0 bases, 23 bases remained unmatched. The CDR3 spans 21 residues. Germline values: CDR1 TSWWSYY, CDR2 QGS. CDR3 loop: CARPYSYTGGYAHLYTDKLIF. As DNA, the CDR3 is TGTGCTCGCCCCTACTCCTATACTGGGGGATACGCCCATTTGTACACCGATAAACTCATCTTT.

This clone was seen a handful of times. The J gene is TRDJ1, the V gene TRDV2; the match to TRDD3 covers 13 bases. The trim removed 3 bases at V and 4 bases at J, leaving 7 bases unmatched. The CDR3 is made up of 16 amino acids. In germline, CDR1 is GEAIGNYY, CDR2 EKD. This CDR3 reads CACDVLGDTEGDKLIF. The CDR3 DNA reads TGTGCCTGTGACGTACTGGGGGATACGGAGGGCGATAAACTCATCTTT.

This clone was observed a handful of times. A far larger clone differs by one base, so this is likely a read error. J is TRDJ1 and V is TRDV2; TRDD3 aligns across 10 bases. This CDR3 is 18 amino acids long. Germline CDR1 reads GEAIGNYY; CDR2 reads EKD. The CDR3 sequence: CACDTLSRGGYKTDKLTF. The CDR3, as DNA: TGTGCCTGTGACACGCTTAGCCGTGGGGGATACAAGACCGATAAACTCACCTTT.

This clone was picked up many times. The chain has TRDV1 and TRDJ2; D is perhaps TRDD2 (6 bases). The CDR3 extends over 22 amino acids. V was cut by 0 bases and J by 0 bases, with 26 bases left in between. Germline V gene lookup returns CDR1 TSWWSYY and CDR2 QGS. In nucleotides, the CDR3 is TGTGCTCTTGGGGAACTGAGGTCCTACCTCACAGGACCTTACCCTTTGACAGCACAACTCTTCTTT. Protein sequence: CALGELRSYLTGPYPLTAQLFF.

On this clone itself: This may stem from a read error, because a much larger clone lies one nucleotide away. The chain combines TRDV2 with TRDJ1; 9 positions agree with TRDD3. With V trimmed by 0 bases and J by 0 bases, 10 bases remained unmatched. Per germline, CDR1 GEAIGNYY and CDR2 EKD. CDR3 length: 18 residues. This chain's CDR3 is CACDTVGTGGRYTDKLIF. The CDR3 nucleotides are TGTGCCTGTGACACCGTGGGTACTGGGGGAAGGTACACCGATAAACTCATCTTT.

The genes are TRDV2 and TRDJ1, with 11 bases that match TRDD3. Germline V CDR1 and CDR2: GEAIGNYY, EKD. CDR3 length equals 18 residues. V was pared by 3 bases and J by 1 base, with 12 bases of the junction left unmatched. The CDR3 nucleotides are TGTGCCTGTGACCCCTTACTGGGGGATAATATGGGCACCGATAAACTCATCTTT. Its translation: CACDPLLGDNMGTDKLIF.

This chain uses TRDV2 with TRDJ1, with 8 bases lining up with TRDD3. V was clipped by 0 bases and J by 0 bases; unmatched bases: 8. This CDR3 has 17 residues. Germline-derived CDR1 and CDR2 are GEAIGNYY and EKD. Here the CDR3 DNA reads TGTGCCTGTGACACCGTTGGGCTGGGGGAGTACACCGATAAACTCATCTTT. Its translation is CACDTVGLGEYTDKLIF.

This clone is categorized as medium-sized (0.01 to 0.1%). Other DNA sequences in the same sample also yield this CDR3. This rearrangement joins TRDV2 to TRDJ1; TRDD3 agrees at 8 bases. Trimming took 2 bases from V and 4 from J; bases not matched to a gene: 8. The CDR3 has 15 amino acids. The germline V gene encodes CDR1 GEAIGNYY and CDR2 EKD. The CDR3 protein is CACDSLGDLDDKLIF. In DNA form, the CDR3 reads TGTGCCTGTGACAGCTTGGGGGATTTAGACGATAAACTCATCTTT.

This clone showed up just a few times. This sequence is one base from a far larger clone and is likely a read error. The same CDR3 is also encoded by other DNA sequences in this sample. The chain combines TRDV1 with TRDJ1, with D possibly TRDD3 on 8 matching bases. With 1 base removed from V and 1 base from J, the gap between germline ends came to 43 bases. The CDR3 runs 26 residues. CDR1 TSWWSYY and CDR2 QGS come from the germline V gene. The CDR3 sequence is CALGEPTFLLVLGGRPSDLITDKLIF. The CDR3 nucleotides read TGTGCTCTTGGGGAACCAACCTTCCTCCTTGTACTGGGGGGCCGACCTTCAGACCTGATCACCGATAAACTCATCTTT.

This clone was seen repeatedly, ten times or more. This sequence is one base from a far larger clone and is likely a read error. This sample also contains other DNA sequences that code for the same CDR3. This chain joins TRDV2 and TRDJ1; the match to TRDD3 covers 8 bases. The CDR3 loop spans 14 amino acids. Germline loops: CDR1 GEAIGNYY, CDR2 EKD. The CDR3 nucleotides read TGCGCCTGTGACACCTGGGGGAACACCGATAAACTCATCTTT. This translates into CACDTWGNTDKLIF.